The 16 T cell receptor beta chains below were found in one sample sequenced in a study of cytomegalovirus exposure and HLA in healthy donors. Amplification used 60 Vbeta primers and 13 Jbeta primers. The repertoire was sequenced with immunoSEQ multiplex PCR; TCRdb's copy has only in-frame clones and lacks some. The table shows around 180,000 clones, with 80% to 85% occurring only once. Material: PBMCs. The source of these receptors is a woman aged 18-29 years in good health and CMV-seropositive.

V and J are TRBV29-1 and TRBJ1-2; 10 positions agree with TRBD1. V shed 1 base and J 7 bases; nucleotides not matched to a gene: 12. This CDR3 contains 16 residues. From germline, CDR1 is SQVTM and CDR2 ANQGSEA. The CDR3 loop is CSVEGPGQGPTGGYTF. The CDR3 DNA sequence: TGCAGCGTTGAAGGACCGGGACAGGGGCCCACCGGTGGCTACACCTTC.

This sequence joins TRBV5-5 and TRBJ2-1, with TRBD2 matching 10 bases. Germline V lookup: CDR1 SGHKS, CDR2 YYEKEE (reference sequence). V lost 3 bases, J lost 0 bases, and 3 bases stayed unmatched. The CDR3 extends over 16 amino acids. The CDR3 nucleotides read TGTGCCAGCAGCTCTAGCGGGGGCGCCTCCTACAATGAGCAGTTCTTC. It encodes CASSSSGGASYNEQFF.

The rearrangement uses TRBV11-2 and TRBJ1-5; tentative D call: TRBD1 (5 bases). The CDR3 totals 14 residues. Trimming shortened V by 4 bases and J by 4 bases, and 11 bases separated the two germline ends. Germline CDR1 reads SGHAT; CDR2 reads FQNNGV. The CDR3 loop reads CASSWGGENQPQHF. DNA for the CDR3: TGTGCCAGCAGCTGGGGGGGGGAAAATCAGCCCCAGCATTTT.

This sequence joins TRBV4-3 and TRBJ1-3; TRBD1 might be the D (6 bases). Trimming pared 0 bases from V and 6 bases from J, leaving 18 bases between. The CDR3 is 17 residues long. Germline V CDR1 and CDR2: LGHNA, YSLEER. The DNA of the CDR3 is TGCGCCAGCAGCCAAGATCCCCCCGGGGGGCTTTCAAACACCATATATTTT. This sequence encodes CASSQDPPGGLSNTIYF.

V gene TRBV18 combines with J gene TRBJ1-6; possible D gene TRBD1, 5 bases. CDR3 length: 13 residues. V lost 3 bases, J lost 7 bases, and 7 bases lay in between. Germline V gene lookup returns CDR1 KGHSH and CDR2 LQKENI. CDR3 amino acids: CASSPAGNSPLHF. The CDR3 coding sequence is TGTGCCAGCTCACCTGCAGGGAATTCACCCCTCCACTTT.

This sequence joins TRBV6-5 and TRBJ2-5; 8 nucleotides agree with TRBD1. Germline lookup yields CDR1 MNHEY and CDR2 SVGAGI. The CDR3 loop spans 15 amino acids. With V trimmed by 6 bases and J by 4 bases, 10 bases remained unmatched. The CDR3 here is CASRLYPDRVETQYF. CDR3 nucleotides: TGTGCCAGCAGGCTTTACCCGGACAGGGTAGAGACCCAGTACTTC.

This chain uses TRBV5-6 with TRBJ1-2; D is uncertain. Trimming stripped 4 bases from V and 4 bases from J, with 11 bases between. This CDR3 is 13 amino acids long. Germline V gene data show CDR1 as SGHDT and CDR2 as YYEEEE. In DNA, the CDR3 is TGTGCCAGCAGCCCCGCAGATTTCTATGGCTACACCTTC. Encoded protein: CASSPADFYGYTF.

This clone was counted between two and nine times. The rearrangement links TRBV2 to TRBJ1-2; a possible D gene is TRBD1 (6 bases). The germline V gene has CDR1 SNHLY and CDR2 FYNNEI. The CDR3 consists of 15 residues. Trimming removed 8 bases from V and 1 base from J, with 17 bases in between. In DNA, the CDR3 is TGTGCCAGCGTATCAGGACAGCTTTATAACTATGGCTACACCTTC. Translation: CASVSGQLYNYGYTF.

The V gene is TRBV5-6, the J gene TRBJ1-2, with TRBD1 as a possible D gene (5 bases). CDR3 length equals 15 residues. CDR1 SGHDT and CDR2 YYEEEE come from the germline V gene. Trimming left V 1 base short and J 1 base short, with 11 bases between. CDR3 nucleotide sequence: TGTGCCAGCAGCTTGAGGGGACTTCTTAACTATGGCTACACCTTC. Its protein product is CASSLRGLLNYGYTF.

The count of this clone is one. The chain joins TRBV5-5 to TRBJ2-2; 7 bases map to TRBD1. V trimming: 0 bases; J trimming: 4 bases; junction bases outside the gene matches: 9. This CDR3 contains 17 residues. Germline CDR1 SGHKS, CDR2 YYEKEE (reference sequence). The CDR3: CASSLGGRGLPTGELFF. The CDR3 DNA is TGTGCCAGCAGCTTGGGGGGAAGGGGGCTCCCCACCGGGGAGCTGTTTTTT.

The gene calls are TRBV5-3 and TRBJ2-5, with 11 bases that match TRBD2. TRBV5-3 is known as an ORF, though its function is uncertain. Germline trimming cut 5 bases from V and 2 bases from J; bases unmatched to any gene: 5. The CDR3 extends over 15 amino acids. CDR3 in amino acids: CARRNRLAGQETQYF. For the CDR3, the DNA is TGTGCCAGAAGAAATAGACTAGCGGGACAAGAGACCCAGTACTTC.

The chain joins TRBV5-1 to TRBJ2-5, with D possibly being TRBD2 (6 bases). Germline CDR1 SGHRS, CDR2 YFSETQ. This CDR3 is 18 amino acids long. Trimming cost V 4 bases and J 2 bases, with 24 bases left between them. The CDR3: CASSLPYRGSPFQETQYF. The CDR3 region has the DNA TGCGCCAGCAGCCTCCCATATCGGGGGTCTCCCTTTCAAGAGACCCAGTACTTC.

The chain links TRBV4-1 to TRBJ2-7; possible D gene TRBD2, 6 bases. There are 16 residues in the CDR3. The germline gives CDR1 MGHRA, CDR2 YSYEKL. V shed 3 bases and J shed 0 bases, with 15 bases lying between them. Here the CDR3 reads CASSQPTGTSSYEQYF. CDR3 coding DNA: TGCGCCAGCAGCCAGCCCACCGGGACTTCCTCCTACGAGCAGTACTTC.

The V call is TRBV5-1, the J call TRBJ2-2, with 8 bases identical to TRBD2. Losses at the gene ends were 9 bases for V and 4 bases for J; bases not matched to a gene: 8. The CDR3 is 14 amino acids. Looked up from germline, CDR1 is SGHRS and CDR2 is YFSETQ. CDR3 sequence (DNA): TGCGCCACCCGGGGGGGGGCGATCACCGGGGAGCTGTTTTTT. Residues: CATRGGAITGELFF.

The J gene is TRBJ2-5, the V gene TRBV7-2; no reliable D call. In germline, CDR1 is SGHTA, CDR2 FQGNSA. The germline V and J ends were trimmed by 1 base and 5 bases, with 5 bases remaining between them. The CDR3 spans 12 residues. The CDR3 spells CASSLERETQYF. CDR3 coding DNA: TGTGCCAGCAGCTTAGAACGGGAGACCCAGTACTTC.

The chain has TRBV4-3 and TRBJ2-1, with 12 nucleotides matching TRBD2. The trim removed 2 bases at V and 4 bases at J, leaving 3 bases unmatched. This CDR3 region has 16 residues. Germline assignment: CDR1 LGHNA and CDR2 YSLEER. CDR3 DNA sequence: TGCGCCAGCAGCCAACTGACTAGCGGGGGTTACAATGAGCAGTTCTTC. This encodes CASSQLTSGGYNEQFF.